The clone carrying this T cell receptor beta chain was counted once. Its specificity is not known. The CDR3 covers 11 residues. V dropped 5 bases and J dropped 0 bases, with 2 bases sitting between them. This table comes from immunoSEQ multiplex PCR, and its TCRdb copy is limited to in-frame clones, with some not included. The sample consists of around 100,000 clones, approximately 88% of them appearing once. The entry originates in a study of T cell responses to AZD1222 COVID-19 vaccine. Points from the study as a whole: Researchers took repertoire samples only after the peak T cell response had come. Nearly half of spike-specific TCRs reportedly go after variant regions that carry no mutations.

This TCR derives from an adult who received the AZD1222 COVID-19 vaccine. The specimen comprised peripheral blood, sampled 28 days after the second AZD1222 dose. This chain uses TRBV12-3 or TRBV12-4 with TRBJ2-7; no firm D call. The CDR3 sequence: CASSVSYEQYF. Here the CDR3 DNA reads TGTGCCAGCAGTGTCTCCTACGAGCAGTACTTC.